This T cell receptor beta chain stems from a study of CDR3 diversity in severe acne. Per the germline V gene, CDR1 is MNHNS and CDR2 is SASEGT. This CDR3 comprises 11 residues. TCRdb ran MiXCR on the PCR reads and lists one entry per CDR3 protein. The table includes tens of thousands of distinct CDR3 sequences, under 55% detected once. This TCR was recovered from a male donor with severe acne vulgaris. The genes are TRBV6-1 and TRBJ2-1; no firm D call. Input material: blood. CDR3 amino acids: CTTGSYNEQFF. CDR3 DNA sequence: TGTACCACTGGTTCCTACAATGAGCAGTTCTTC.